These 29 T cell receptor beta chains were sequenced from one sample in a study of T cell repertoires in cytomegalovirus infection. TCRdb re-derived calls from the reads in MiXCR, one entry per CDR3 protein. The repertoire holds about half a million distinct CDR3 sequences, with roughly 34% as singletons. Antigen specificity for these receptors is unknown. The sequencing used cultured PBMCs, collected from culture after CMV antigen stimulation. These receptors all come from a human donor in good health (CMV status not recorded). Some clones in this sample may be carry-over from other donors' samples.

This chain connects TRBV6-5 to TRBJ2-3; 9 bases are shared with TRBD2. V shed 0 bases and J 2 bases; nucleotides not matched to a gene: 6. CDR3 size: 17 residues. Germline loops: CDR1 MNHEY, CDR2 SVGAGI. The CDR3 region has the DNA TGTGCCAGCAGTTACTCCCGACTAGCGGCCTACACAGATACGCAGTATTTT. Translated: CASSYSRLAAYTDTQYF.

Remarks on this clonotype: At one of its ends the junction is not consistent with the germline gene, which may arise from a read error. The chain has TRBV10-2 and TRBJ1-1; the match to TRBD1 covers 11 bases. Germline CDR1 is WSHSY and CDR2 is SAAADI. The CDR3 runs to 16 residues. The CDR3 region has the DNA TGTGCCCTCAGTTCCGGGACAGGGGGTGTAGTCACTGAAGCTTTCTTT. It translates to CALSSGTGGVVTEAFF.

V usage is TRBV27 and J usage is TRBJ2-5; 13 bases match TRBD2. Germline V CDR1 and CDR2: MNHEY, SMNVEV (reference sequence). The CDR3 sequence is 15 residues long. The V segment lost 5 bases and the J segment 7 bases; nucleotides outside the gene matches: 7. The DNA for the CDR3 is TGTGCCAGCAGTCCGGGACTAGCGGGATCGTCGACCCAGTACTTC. It codes for CASSPGLAGSSTQYF.

In this sample, this clonotype turned up a few times. This sequence joins TRBV7-2 and TRBJ1-1; D is undetermined. The CDR3 has 13 residues. Germline V lookup: CDR1 SGHTA, CDR2 FQGNSA. V lost 4 bases, J lost 6 bases, and 12 bases lay in between. This CDR3 is CASSSIGRPEAFF. CDR3 DNA: TGTGCCAGCAGCTCGATCGGACGACCTGAAGCTTTCTTT.

This clonotype was seen a handful of times. The chain links TRBV6-1 to TRBJ2-7, with D tentatively TRBD2 (6 bases). Germline-derived CDR1 and CDR2 are MNHNS and SASEGT. The V end was cut by 5 bases, the J end by 5 bases, with 22 bases between. The CDR3 runs 16 residues. Here the CDR3 reads CASSYAGPAGFHEQYF. The CDR3, as DNA: TGTGCCAGCAGTTACGCGGGACCGGCGGGATTCCACGAGCAGTACTTC.

This clonotype was seen a handful of times. This chain joins TRBV7-9 and TRBJ1-1; D remains unclear. The CDR3 consists of 13 residues. The ends were cut back, 6 bases at V and 3 bases at J, with 11 bases in the middle. In germline, CDR1 is SEHNR, CDR2 FQNEAQ (reference sequence). The CDR3 coding sequence is TGTGCCAGCAGTTTCGGCTGGGACACTGAAGCTTTCTTT. As protein: CASSFGWDTEAFF.

The chain couples TRBV7-2 to TRBJ2-7, with a tentative D call TRBD1 (5 bases). The CDR3 covers 15 residues. Germline V gene data show CDR1 as SGHTA and CDR2 as FQGNSA. Trimming cost V 0 bases and J 5 bases, with 14 bases left between them. CDR3 nucleotides: TGTGCCAGCAGCTTAGCTTCGGGCAGGGCGGACGAGCAGTACGTC. Translation: CASSLASGRADEQYV.

This clonotype was counted between two and nine times. This chain connects TRBV7-9 to TRBJ2-4, with D unresolved. CDR3 length: 20 amino acids. Germline V gives CDR1 SEHNR, CDR2 FQNEAQ (reference sequence). Trimming shortened V by 5 bases and J by 8 bases, and 34 bases separated the two germline ends. CDR3 amino acids: CASSNPVSNKKHNNKDIQYF. In DNA, the CDR3 is TGTGCCAGCAGCAACCCGGTCTCAAACAAAAAACACAACAATAAAGACATTCAGTACTTC. The full variable domain, its missing parts supplied by reference TRBV7-9 and TRBJ2-4, is DTGVSQNPRHKITKRGQNVTFRCDPISEHNRLYWYRQTLGQGPEFLTYFQNEAQLEKSRLLSDRFSAERPKGSFSTLEIQRTEQGDSAMYLCASSNPVSNKKHNNKDIQYFGAGTRLSVL.

This clonotype was counted many times. This sequence joins TRBV7-2 and TRBJ1-1; 8 nucleotides match TRBD1. CDR1 is SGHTA, CDR2 FQGNSA, per germline. The CDR3 runs to 14 residues. V lost 1 base and J lost 6; bases outside the gene matches: 4. CDR3 nucleotide sequence: TGTGCCAGCAGCTTAGACAGGGGGTTCGCTGAAGCTTTCTTT. The encoded protein is CASSLDRGFAEAFF.

This clonotype was detected a few times. The chain recombines TRBV28 with TRBJ2-1, with 7 bases identical to TRBD2. The trim removed 2 bases at V and 4 bases at J, leaving 11 bases unmatched. Germline V CDR1 and CDR2: MDHEN, SYDVKM. The CDR3 is 17 amino acids. CDR3 bases: TGTGCCAGCAGTTTACGAATGCTCAAGCGGGGATACAATGAGCAGTTCTTC. Its protein product is CASSLRMLKRGYNEQFF.

The J gene is TRBJ2-7, the V gene TRBV4-2, with 9 bases that match TRBD2. The J segment lost 3 bases and the V segment lost 0 bases, leaving 6 bases of the junction unmatched. Germline V gene sequence: CDR1 LGHNA, CDR2 YNFKEQ. The CDR3 has 16 residues. CDR3: CASSQDLGGGGYEQYF. CDR3 sequence (DNA): TGTGCCAGCAGCCAAGATCTTGGCGGGGGGGGCTACGAGCAGTACTTC.

This clonotype has only a few counts. This rearrangement joins TRBV7-8 to TRBJ2-7; D is unresolved. With 5 bases removed from V and 4 bases from J, the gap between germline ends came to 15 bases. The CDR3 totals 14 residues. Germline loops: CDR1 SGHVS, CDR2 FQNEAQ. CDR3 nucleotide sequence: TGTGCCAGCAGCCATCGTCCAACAGCATACGAGCAGTACGTC. Translated, it gives CASSHRPTAYEQYV.

This clonotype came up a few times. The genes are TRBV7-9 and TRBJ2-1, with 12 bases that match TRBD2. V was clipped by 5 bases and J by 7 bases; unmatched bases: 6. Germline V lookup: CDR1 SEHNR, CDR2 FQNEAQ (reference sequence). The CDR3 consists of 15 residues. CDR3 amino acids: CASSPKTSGGNEQFF. In nucleotides, the CDR3 is TGTGCCAGCAGCCCAAAGACTAGCGGGGGTAATGAGCAGTTCTTC.

This clonotype was seen repeatedly, ten times or more. This rearrangement joins TRBV7-2 to TRBJ2-1; unclear D gene. Trimming cost V 4 bases and J 0 bases, with 10 bases left between them. There are 15 residues in the CDR3. CDR1 is SGHTA and CDR2 is FQGNSA in the germline V gene. The CDR3 loop is CASSSRFSSYNEQFF. In nucleotides, the CDR3 is TGTGCCAGCAGCTCAAGATTTAGCTCCTACAATGAGCAGTTCTTC. The full variable domain, its missing parts supplied by reference TRBV7-2 and TRBJ2-1, is GAGVSQSPSNKVTEKGKDVELRCDPISGHTALYWYRQSLGQGLEFLIYFQGNSAPDKSGLPSDRFSAERTGGSVSTLTIQRTQQEDSAVYLCASSSRFSSYNEQFFGPGTRLTVL.

A word on this clonotype: One end of the junction is discordant with germline, which a read error may explain. The V and J genes are TRBV27 and TRBJ1-3, with D unclear. Germline-derived CDR1 and CDR2 are MNHEY and SMNVEV (reference sequence). The CDR3 contains 17 residues. CDR3 DNA: TGTGCCAGTAGTTGTAGTACCGAGGCCTCCTCTGGAAACACCATATATTTT. Translating it yields CASSCSTEASSGNTIYF.

This chain connects TRBV12-3 or TRBV12-4 to TRBJ2-1; D is unresolved. Trimming shortened V by 7 bases and J by 9 bases, and 13 bases separated the two germline ends. The CDR3 contains 12 residues. CDR3 in amino acids: CASTISTGEQFF. The CDR3 DNA follows: TGTGCCAGCACTATCTCCACGGGTGAGCAGTTCTTC.

The CDR3, as DNA: TGTGCCAGCTCACCAGGGACGGAGAACTATGGCTACACCTTC. Its protein product is CASSPGTENYGYTF. The chain combines TRBV18 with TRBJ1-2, with a tentative D call TRBD1 (5 bases). The V end lost 2 bases, the J end lost 2 bases, and 9 bases lay between the germline ends. CDR1 and CDR2 (germline): KGHSH, LQKENI. This CDR3 contains 14 residues.

This clonotype turned up a few times. The chain recombines TRBV7-9 with TRBJ1-2; TRBD1 agrees at 7 bases. The V segment lost 0 bases and the J segment 3 bases; nucleotides outside the gene matches: 7. The germline V gene has CDR1 SEHNR and CDR2 FQNEAQ (reference sequence). CDR3 length: 16 amino acids. The CDR3 bases are TGTGCCAGCAGCTTAGCGACAGGGATGGCGTACTATGGCTACACCTTC. It translates to CASSLATGMAYYGYTF.

The V call is TRBV11-2, the J call TRBJ1-2; D not resolved. V was trimmed by 0 bases and J by 4 bases, leaving 9 bases between them. Germline V lookup: CDR1 SGHAT, CDR2 FQNNGV. The CDR3 is 14 amino acids. The CDR3 loop is CASSLDPQSYGYTF. The CDR3 nucleotides are TGTGCCAGCAGCTTAGACCCCCAGAGCTATGGCTACACCTTC.

CDR3 in DNA: TGTGCCAGCAGCCCCGGGCCCTGGACCCAGTACTTC. Protein product: CASSPGPWTQYF. The chain links TRBV6-8 to TRBJ2-5; D not certain. CDR1 is MNHGY, CDR2 SAAAGT, per germline. Trimming pared 6 bases from V and 7 bases from J, leaving 12 bases between. CDR3 length equals 12 residues.

This clonotype showed up just once. One junction end disagrees with the germline gene, perhaps due to a read error. This chain connects TRBV7-2 to TRBJ2-5; 7 nucleotides match TRBD2. This CDR3 region has 15 residues. CDR1 and CDR2 (germline): SGHTA, FQGNSA. CDR3 loop: CAGSLGTRGSETQYF. As DNA, the CDR3 is TGTGCCGGCAGCTTAGGGACTCGCGGGAGCGAGACCCAGTACTTC.

This clonotype showed up just a few times. The rearrangement joins TRBV7-6 to TRBJ1-1; 8 nucleotides match TRBD1. CDR1 is SGHVS and CDR2 is FNYEAQ in the germline V gene. With V trimmed by 5 bases and J by 13 bases, 6 bases remained unmatched. The CDR3 is 11 amino acids. The CDR3 DNA reads as TGTGCCAGCAGCCTCGGACAGGGTAGTTTCTTT. It translates to CASSLGQGSFF.

This chain links TRBV6-2 or TRBV6-3 with TRBJ2-7; D ambiguous. The CDR3 has 15 residues. Germline V gene data show CDR1 as MNHEY and CDR2 as SVGEGT. V lost 2 bases and J 3 bases, leaving 14 bases between the germline ends. The CDR3 nucleotides read TGTGCCAGCAGTTACGACCTGAAACCGAACTACGAGCAGTACTTC. Its translation: CASSYDLKPNYEQYF.

V usage is TRBV19 and J usage is TRBJ2-3; D might be TRBD2 (6 bases). The V and J ends lost 4 bases and 6 bases respectively, with 14 bases between them. CDR1 and CDR2 from the germline V gene are LNHDA and SQIVND (reference sequence). The CDR3 is 14 residues long. The CDR3 sequence: CASSSWEEVDTQYF. The CDR3 region has the DNA TGTGCCAGTAGTAGTTGGGAGGAGGTCGATACGCAGTATTTT.

This clonotype has only a few counts. CDR3 nucleotide sequence: TGTGCCAGCAGCCGTCTTACGGTGGTATTCCAAGAGACCCAGTACTTC. This encodes CASSRLTVVFQETQYF. J is TRBJ2-5 and V is TRBV7-8; D not certain. CDR1 SGHVS and CDR2 FQNEAQ come from the germline V gene. The CDR3 spans 16 residues. The V end was cut by 5 bases, the J end by 1 base, with 17 bases between.

J is TRBJ2-2 and V is TRBV24-1; no firm D call. V was pared by 7 bases and J by 2 bases, with 10 bases between. The CDR3 extends over 14 amino acids. From germline, CDR1 is KGHDR and CDR2 SFDVKD. The CDR3, as DNA: TGTGCCACCAGGAAAGGACCTAACACCGGGGAGCTGTTTTTT. Its translation is CATRKGPNTGELFF.

The chain links TRBV6-5 to TRBJ2-7; the match to TRBD2 covers 9 bases. With V trimmed by 2 bases and J by 6 bases, 14 bases remained unmatched. This CDR3 region has 17 residues. Germline lookup yields CDR1 MNHEY and CDR2 SVGAGI. Here the CDR3 reads CASSYSRSSGNPTEQYF. As DNA, the CDR3 is TGTGCCAGCAGTTACAGTCGGTCTAGCGGGAACCCTACCGAGCAGTACTTC.

The chain has TRBV7-2 and TRBJ2-3; D possibly corresponds to TRBD2 (5 bases). V was clipped by 3 bases and J by 1 base, with 8 bases between them. Germline CDR1 SGHTA, CDR2 FQGNSA. The CDR3 runs to 14 residues. The CDR3 DNA reads TGTGCCAGCAGCTTTGATAGCGGCACAGATACGCAGTATTTT. Its translation: CASSFDSGTDTQYF.

The chain combines TRBV6-1 with TRBJ2-2; perhaps TRBD2 as D (11 bases). The CDR3 is 18 residues long. Germline V gives CDR1 MNHNS, CDR2 SASEGT. Trimming pared 4 bases from V and 5 bases from J, leaving 23 bases between. The CDR3 sequence: CASSGTGGRLAGTGELFF. CDR3 nucleotide sequence: TGTGCCAGCAGTGGGACAGGGGGAAGACTAGCGGGGACCGGGGAGCTGTTTTTT.